This TCR beta chain is drawn from a study of glioma-infiltrating T cells after dendritic cell vaccination. Germline V gene data show CDR1 as SEHNR and CDR2 as FQNEAQ (reference sequence). The CDR3 totals 14 residues. The V gene lost 5 bases and the J gene lost 5 bases, with 13 bases spanning the gap. Profiling relied on immunoSEQ multiplex PCR, and the TCRdb table lists in-frame clones only, not all of them. Seen here are 85,000 to 100,000 clones, 75% to 90% observed once, and the top ten hold approximately 2%. The time point here: after dendritic cell vaccination, including at tumor progression/relapse. This clone was observed a few times.

This TCR came from a human donor with glioblastoma. The chain links TRBV7-9 to TRBJ1-5, with D possibly matching TRBD1 (5 bases). The source material was blood, sampled after dendritic cell vaccination. CDR3 in DNA: TGTGCCAGCAGCCTCTCAGGGAATGATCAGCCCCAGCATTTT. It yields the protein CASSLSGNDQPQHF. The full variable domain, its missing parts supplied by reference TRBV7-9 and TRBJ1-5, is DTGVSQNPRHKITKRGQNVTFRCDPISEHNRLYWYRQTLGQGPEFLTYFQNEAQLEKSRLLSDRFSAERPKGSFSTLEIQRTEQGDSAMYLCASSLSGNDQPQHFGDGTRLSIL.